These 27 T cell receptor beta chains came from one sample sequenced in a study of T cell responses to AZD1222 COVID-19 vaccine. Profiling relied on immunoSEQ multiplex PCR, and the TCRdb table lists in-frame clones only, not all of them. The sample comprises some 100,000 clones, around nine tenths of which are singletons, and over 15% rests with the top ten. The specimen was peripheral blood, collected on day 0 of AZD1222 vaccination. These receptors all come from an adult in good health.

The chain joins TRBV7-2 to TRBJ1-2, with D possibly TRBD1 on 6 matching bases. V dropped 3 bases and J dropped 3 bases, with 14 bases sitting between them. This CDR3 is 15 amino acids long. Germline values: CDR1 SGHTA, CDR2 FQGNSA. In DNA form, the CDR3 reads TGTGCCAGCAGCTTTACCCAAGGACAGCACTATGGCTACACCTTC. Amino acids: CASSFTQGQHYGYTF.

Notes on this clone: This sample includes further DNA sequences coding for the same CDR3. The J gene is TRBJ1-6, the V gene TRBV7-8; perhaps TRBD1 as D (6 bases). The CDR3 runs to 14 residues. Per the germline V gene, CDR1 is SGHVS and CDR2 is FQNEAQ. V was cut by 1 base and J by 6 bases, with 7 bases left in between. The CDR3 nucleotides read TGTGCCAGCAGCTTAGGGACAGTTAATTCACCCCTCCACTTT. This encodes CASSLGTVNSPLHF.

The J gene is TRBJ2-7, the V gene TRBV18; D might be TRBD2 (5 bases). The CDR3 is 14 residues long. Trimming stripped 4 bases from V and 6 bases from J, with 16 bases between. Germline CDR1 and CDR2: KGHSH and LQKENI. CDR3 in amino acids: CASSRAEIGGEQYF. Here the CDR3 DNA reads TGTGCCAGCTCACGAGCGGAAATAGGTGGCGAGCAGTACTTC.

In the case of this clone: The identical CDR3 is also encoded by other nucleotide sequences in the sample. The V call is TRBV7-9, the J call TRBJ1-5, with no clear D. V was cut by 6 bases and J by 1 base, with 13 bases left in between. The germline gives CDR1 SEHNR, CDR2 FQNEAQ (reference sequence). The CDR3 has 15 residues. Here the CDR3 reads CASSAGLDSNQPQHF. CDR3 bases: TGTGCCAGCAGTGCTGGGCTAGACAGCAATCAGCCCCAGCATTTT.

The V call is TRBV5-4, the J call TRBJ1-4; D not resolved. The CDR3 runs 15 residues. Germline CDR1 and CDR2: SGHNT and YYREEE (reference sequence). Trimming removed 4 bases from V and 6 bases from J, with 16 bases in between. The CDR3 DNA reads TGTGCCAGCAGCAACAACAGAGCGCTAGATGAAAAACTGTTTTTT. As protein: CASSNNRALDEKLFF. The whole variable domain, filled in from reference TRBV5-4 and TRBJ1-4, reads ETGVTQSPTHLIKTRGQQVTLRCSSQSGHNTVSWYQQALGQGPQFIFQYYREEENGRGNFPPRFSGLQFPNYSSELNVNALELDDSALYLCASSNNRALDEKLFFGSGTQLSVL.

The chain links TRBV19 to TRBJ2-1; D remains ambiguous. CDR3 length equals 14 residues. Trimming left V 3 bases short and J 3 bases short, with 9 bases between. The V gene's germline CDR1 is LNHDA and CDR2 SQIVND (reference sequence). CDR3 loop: CASSIFSIYNEQFF. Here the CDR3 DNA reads TGTGCCAGTAGTATTTTCTCGATCTACAATGAGCAGTTCTTC.

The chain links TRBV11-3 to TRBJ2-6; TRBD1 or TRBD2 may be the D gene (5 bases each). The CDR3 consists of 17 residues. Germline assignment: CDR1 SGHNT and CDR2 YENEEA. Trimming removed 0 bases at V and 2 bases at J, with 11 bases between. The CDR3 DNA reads TGTGCCAGCAGCTTAGAGGGGACGGTCCCTGGGGCCAACGTCCTGACTTTC. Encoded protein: CASSLEGTVPGANVLTF.

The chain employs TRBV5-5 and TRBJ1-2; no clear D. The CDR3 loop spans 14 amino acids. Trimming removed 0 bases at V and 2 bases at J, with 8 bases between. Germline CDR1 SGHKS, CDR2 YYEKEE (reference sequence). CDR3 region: CASSLVRLNYGYTF. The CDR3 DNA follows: TGTGCCAGCAGCTTGGTTAGACTGAACTATGGCTACACCTTC.

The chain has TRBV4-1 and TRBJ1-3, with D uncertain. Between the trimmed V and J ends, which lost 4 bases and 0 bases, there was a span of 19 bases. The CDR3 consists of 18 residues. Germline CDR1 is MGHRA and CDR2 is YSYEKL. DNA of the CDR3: TGCGCCAGCAGCCCATCGCGGCAGGCTCCTTACTCTGGAAACACCATATATTTT. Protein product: CASSPSRQAPYSGNTIYF.

This chain's CDR3 is CAIRGGREYF. The CDR3 DNA reads TGTGCCATTAGGGGGGGACGGGAGTACTTC. The chain has TRBV6-5 and TRBJ2-4, with D possibly TRBD2 on 7 matching bases. CDR1 and CDR2 (germline): MNHEY, SVGAGI. V lost 10 bases and J 14 bases, leaving 15 bases between the germline ends. The CDR3 totals 10 residues.

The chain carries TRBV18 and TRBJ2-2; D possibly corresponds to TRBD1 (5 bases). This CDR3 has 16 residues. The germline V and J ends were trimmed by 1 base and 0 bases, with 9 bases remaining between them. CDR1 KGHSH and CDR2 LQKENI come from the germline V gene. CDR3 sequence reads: CASSPRTPPNTGELFF. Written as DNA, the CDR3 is TGTGCCAGCTCACCACGGACACCGCCGAACACCGGGGAGCTGTTTTTT.

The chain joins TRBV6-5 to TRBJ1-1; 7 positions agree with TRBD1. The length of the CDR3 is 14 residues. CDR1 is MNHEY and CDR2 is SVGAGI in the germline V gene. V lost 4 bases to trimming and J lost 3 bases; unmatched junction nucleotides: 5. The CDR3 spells CASSSRQGHTEAFF. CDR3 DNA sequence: TGTGCCAGCAGTTCACGACAGGGCCACACTGAAGCTTTCTTT.

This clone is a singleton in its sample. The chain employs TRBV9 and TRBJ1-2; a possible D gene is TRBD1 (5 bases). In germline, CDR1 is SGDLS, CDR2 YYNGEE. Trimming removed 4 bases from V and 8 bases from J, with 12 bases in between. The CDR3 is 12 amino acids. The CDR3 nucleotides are TGTGCCAGCAGCTTGATGGGGGAAGGCTACACCTTC. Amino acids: CASSLMGEGYTF.

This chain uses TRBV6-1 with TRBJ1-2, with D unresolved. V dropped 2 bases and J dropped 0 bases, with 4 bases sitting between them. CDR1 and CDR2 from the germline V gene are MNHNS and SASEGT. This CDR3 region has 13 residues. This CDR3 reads CASSEQTNYGYTF. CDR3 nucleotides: TGTGCCAGCAGTGAACAGACTAACTATGGCTACACCTTC.

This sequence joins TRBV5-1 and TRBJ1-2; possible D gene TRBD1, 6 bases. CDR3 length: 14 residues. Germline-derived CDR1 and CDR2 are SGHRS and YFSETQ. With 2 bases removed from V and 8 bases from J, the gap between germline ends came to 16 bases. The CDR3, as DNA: TGCGCCAGCAGCTTCGAGACAGGCCCTGGAGGCTACACCTTC. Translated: CASSFETGPGGYTF.

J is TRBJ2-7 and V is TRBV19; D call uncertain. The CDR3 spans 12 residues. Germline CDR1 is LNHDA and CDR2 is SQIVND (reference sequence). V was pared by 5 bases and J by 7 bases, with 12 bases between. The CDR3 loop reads CASSQGPGEQYF. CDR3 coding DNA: TGTGCCAGTAGTCAAGGACCTGGGGAGCAGTACTTC. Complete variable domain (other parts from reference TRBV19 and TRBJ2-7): DGGITQSPKYLFRKEGQNVTLSCEQNLNHDAMYWYRQDPGQGLRLIYYSQIVNDFQKGDIAEGYSVSREKKESFPLTVTSAQKNPTAFYLCASSQGPGEQYFGPGTRLTVT.

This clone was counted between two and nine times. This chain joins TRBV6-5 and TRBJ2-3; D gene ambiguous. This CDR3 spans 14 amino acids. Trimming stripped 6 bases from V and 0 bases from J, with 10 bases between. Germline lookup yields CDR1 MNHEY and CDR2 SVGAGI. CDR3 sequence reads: CASSLRPSTDTQYF. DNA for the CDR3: TGTGCCAGCAGCCTCAGACCGAGCACAGATACGCAGTATTTT.

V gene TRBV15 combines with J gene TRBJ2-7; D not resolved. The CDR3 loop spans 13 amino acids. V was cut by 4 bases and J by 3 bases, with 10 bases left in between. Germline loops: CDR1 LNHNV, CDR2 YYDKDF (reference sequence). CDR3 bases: TGTGCCACCAGCACCCGAAAGAACTACGAGCAGTACTTC. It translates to CATSTRKNYEQYF.

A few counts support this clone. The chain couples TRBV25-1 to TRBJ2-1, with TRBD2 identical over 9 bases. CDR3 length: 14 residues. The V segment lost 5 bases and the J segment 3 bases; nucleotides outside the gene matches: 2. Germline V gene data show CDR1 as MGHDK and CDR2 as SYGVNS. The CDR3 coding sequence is TGTGCCAGCAGTCGGCGGGAGGGCTACAATGAGCAGTTCTTC. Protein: CASSRREGYNEQFF.

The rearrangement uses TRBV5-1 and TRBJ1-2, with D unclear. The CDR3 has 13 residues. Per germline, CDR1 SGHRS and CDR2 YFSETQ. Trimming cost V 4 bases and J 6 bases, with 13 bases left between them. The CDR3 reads CASSTSSGDGYTF. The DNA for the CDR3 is TGCGCCAGCAGCACCTCGAGTGGGGATGGCTACACCTTC.

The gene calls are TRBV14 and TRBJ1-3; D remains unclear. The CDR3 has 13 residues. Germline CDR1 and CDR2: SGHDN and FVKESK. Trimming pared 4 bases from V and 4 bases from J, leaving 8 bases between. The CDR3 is CASSLSGGNTIYF. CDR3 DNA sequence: TGTGCCAGCAGCCTATCCGGCGGAAACACCATATATTTT. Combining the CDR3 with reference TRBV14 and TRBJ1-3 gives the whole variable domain EAGVTQFPSHSVIEKGQTVTLRCDPISGHDNLYWYRRVMGKEIKFLLHFVKESKQDESGMPNNRFLAERTGGTYSTLKVQPAELEDSGVYFCASSLSGGNTIYFGEGSWLTVV.

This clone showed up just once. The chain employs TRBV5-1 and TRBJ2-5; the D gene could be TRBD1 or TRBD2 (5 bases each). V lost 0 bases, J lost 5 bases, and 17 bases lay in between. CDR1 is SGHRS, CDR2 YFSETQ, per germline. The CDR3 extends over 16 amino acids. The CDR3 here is CASSLVAGASRETQYF. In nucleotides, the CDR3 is TGCGCCAGCAGCTTGGTAGCCGGGGCGTCCCGGGAGACCCAGTACTTC. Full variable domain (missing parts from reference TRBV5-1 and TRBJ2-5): KAGVTQTPRYLIKTRGQQVTLSCSPISGHRSVSWYQQTPGQGLQFLFEYFSETQRNKGNFPGRFSGRQFSNSRSEMNVSTLELGDSALYLCASSLVAGASRETQYFGPGTRLLVL.

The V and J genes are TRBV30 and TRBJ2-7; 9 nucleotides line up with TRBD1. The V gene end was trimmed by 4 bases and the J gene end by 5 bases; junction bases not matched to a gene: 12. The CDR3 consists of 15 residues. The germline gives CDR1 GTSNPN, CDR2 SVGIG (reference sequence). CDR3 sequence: CAWTKNTGGWDEQYF. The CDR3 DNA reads TGTGCCTGGACTAAAAACACAGGGGGCTGGGACGAGCAGTACTTC.

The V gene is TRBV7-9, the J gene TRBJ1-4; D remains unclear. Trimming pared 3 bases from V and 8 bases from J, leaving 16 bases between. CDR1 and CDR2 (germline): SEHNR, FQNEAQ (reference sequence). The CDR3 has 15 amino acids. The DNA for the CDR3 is TGTGCCAGCAGCTTGGGCGGAGGGATAAAGGAAAAACTGTTTTTT. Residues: CASSLGGGIKEKLFF. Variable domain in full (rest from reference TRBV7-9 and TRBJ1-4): DTGVSQNPRHKITKRGQNVTFRCDPISEHNRLYWYRQTLGQGPEFLTYFQNEAQLEKSRLLSDRFSAERPKGSFSTLEIQRTEQGDSAMYLCASSLGGGIKEKLFFGSGTQLSVL.

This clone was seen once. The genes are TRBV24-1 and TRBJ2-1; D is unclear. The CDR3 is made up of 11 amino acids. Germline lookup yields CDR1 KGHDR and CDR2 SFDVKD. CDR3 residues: CVVSSYNEQFF. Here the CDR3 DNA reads TGTGTGGTAAGCTCCTACAATGAGCAGTTCTTC.

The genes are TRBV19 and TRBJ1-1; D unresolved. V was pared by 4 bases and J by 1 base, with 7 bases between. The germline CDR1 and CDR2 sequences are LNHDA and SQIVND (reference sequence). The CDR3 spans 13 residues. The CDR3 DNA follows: TGTGCCAGTAGTAACCGACAGAACACTGAAGCTTTCTTT. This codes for CASSNRQNTEAFF.

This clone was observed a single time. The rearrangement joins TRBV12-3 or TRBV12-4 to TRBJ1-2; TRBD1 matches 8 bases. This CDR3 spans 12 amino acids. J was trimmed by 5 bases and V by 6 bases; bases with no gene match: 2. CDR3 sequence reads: CASRGQDYGYTF. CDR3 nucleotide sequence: TGTGCCAGCAGGGGACAGGATTATGGCTACACCTTC.